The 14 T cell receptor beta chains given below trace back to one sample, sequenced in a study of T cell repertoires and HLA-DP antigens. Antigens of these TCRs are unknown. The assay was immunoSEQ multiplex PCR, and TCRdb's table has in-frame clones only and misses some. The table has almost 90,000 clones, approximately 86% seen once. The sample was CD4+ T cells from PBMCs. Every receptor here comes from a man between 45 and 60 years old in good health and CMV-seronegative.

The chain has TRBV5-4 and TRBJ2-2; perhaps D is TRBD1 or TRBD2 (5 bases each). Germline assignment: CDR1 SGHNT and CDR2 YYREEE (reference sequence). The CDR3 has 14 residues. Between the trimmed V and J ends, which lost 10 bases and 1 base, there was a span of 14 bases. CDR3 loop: CAGSRDLNTGELFF. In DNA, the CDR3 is TGTGCCGGATCACGGGACCTGAACACCGGGGAGCTGTTTTTT.

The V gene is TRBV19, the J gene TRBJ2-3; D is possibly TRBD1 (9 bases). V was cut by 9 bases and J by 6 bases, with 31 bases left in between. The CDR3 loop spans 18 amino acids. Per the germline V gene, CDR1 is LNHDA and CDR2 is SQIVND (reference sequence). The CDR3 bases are TGTGCCAGCCGGGGGGGGGACAAAAGGGACAGGGTAGCGGATACGCAGTATTTT. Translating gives CASRGGDKRDRVADTQYF.

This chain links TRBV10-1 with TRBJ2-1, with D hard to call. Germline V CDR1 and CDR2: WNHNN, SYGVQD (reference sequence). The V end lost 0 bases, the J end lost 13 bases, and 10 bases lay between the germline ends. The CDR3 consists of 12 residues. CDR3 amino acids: CASSESEQLQFF. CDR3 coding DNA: TGCGCCAGCAGTGAGTCGGAGCAGCTCCAGTTCTTC.

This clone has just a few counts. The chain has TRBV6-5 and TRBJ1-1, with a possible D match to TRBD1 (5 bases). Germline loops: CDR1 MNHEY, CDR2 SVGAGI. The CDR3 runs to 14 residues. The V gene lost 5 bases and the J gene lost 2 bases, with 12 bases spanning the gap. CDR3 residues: CASSPGQGNTEAFF. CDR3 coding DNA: TGTGCCAGCAGTCCAGGCCAGGGAAACACTGAAGCTTTCTTT.

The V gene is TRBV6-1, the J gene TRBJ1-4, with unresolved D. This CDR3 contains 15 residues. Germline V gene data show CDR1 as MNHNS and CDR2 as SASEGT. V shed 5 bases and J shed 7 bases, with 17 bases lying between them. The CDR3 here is CASSSAGIDSEKLFF. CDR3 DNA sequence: TGTGCCAGCAGTTCGGCCGGGATCGACTCTGAAAAACTGTTTTTT.

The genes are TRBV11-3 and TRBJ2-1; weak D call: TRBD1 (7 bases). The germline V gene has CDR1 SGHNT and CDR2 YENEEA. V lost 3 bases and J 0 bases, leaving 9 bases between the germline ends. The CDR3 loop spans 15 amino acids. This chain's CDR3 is CASSLRDSSYNEQFF. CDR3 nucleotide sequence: TGTGCCAGCAGCTTGCGGGACAGCTCCTACAATGAGCAGTTCTTC. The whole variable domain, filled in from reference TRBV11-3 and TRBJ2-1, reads EAGVVQSPRYKIIEKKQPVAFWCNPISGHNTLYWYLQNLGQGPELLIRYENEEAVDDSQLPKDRFSAERLKGVDSTLKIQPAELGDSAVYLCASSLRDSSYNEQFFGPGTRLTVL.

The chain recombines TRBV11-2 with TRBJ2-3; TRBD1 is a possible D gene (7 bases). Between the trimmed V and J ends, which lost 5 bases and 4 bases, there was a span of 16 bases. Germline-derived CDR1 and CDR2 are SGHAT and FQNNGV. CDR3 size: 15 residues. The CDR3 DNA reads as TGTGCCAGCAGCCAATACTCAGGGGGGTCAGATACGCAGTATTTT. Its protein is CASSQYSGGSDTQYF.

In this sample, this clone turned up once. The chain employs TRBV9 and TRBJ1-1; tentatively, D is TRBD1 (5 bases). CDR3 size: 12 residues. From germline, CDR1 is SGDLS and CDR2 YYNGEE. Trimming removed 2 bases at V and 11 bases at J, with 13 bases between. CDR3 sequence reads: CASSVVGGVAFF. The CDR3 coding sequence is TGTGCCAGCAGCGTTGTTGGAGGGGTCGCTTTCTTT.

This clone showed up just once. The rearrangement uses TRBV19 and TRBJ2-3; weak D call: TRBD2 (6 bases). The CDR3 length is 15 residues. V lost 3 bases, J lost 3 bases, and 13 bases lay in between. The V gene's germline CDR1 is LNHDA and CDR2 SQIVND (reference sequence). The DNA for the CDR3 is TGTGCCAGTAGTATGAGGCACGGAGGGACAGATACGCAGTATTTT. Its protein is CASSMRHGGTDTQYF.

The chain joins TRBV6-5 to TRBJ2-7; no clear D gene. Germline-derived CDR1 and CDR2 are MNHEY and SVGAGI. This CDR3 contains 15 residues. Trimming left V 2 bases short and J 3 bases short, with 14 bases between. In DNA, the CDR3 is TGTGCCAGCAGTTACCTCCCGGCAGCTGACTACGAGCAGTACTTC. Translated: CASSYLPAADYEQYF.

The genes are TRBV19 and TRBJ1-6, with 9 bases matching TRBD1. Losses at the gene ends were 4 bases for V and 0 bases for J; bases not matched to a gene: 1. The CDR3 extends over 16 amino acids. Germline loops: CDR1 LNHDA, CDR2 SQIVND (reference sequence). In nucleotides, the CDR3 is TGTGCCAGTAGTACGGACAGGGGCTCCTATAATTCACCCCTCCACTTT. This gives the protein CASSTDRGSYNSPLHF.

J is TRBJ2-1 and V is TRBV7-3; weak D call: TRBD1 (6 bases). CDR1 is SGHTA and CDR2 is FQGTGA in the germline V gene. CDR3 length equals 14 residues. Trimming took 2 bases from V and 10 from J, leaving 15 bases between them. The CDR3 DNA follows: TGTGCCAGCAGCTTATCCTCACAGGGATACGAGCAGTTCTTC. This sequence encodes CASSLSSQGYEQFF.

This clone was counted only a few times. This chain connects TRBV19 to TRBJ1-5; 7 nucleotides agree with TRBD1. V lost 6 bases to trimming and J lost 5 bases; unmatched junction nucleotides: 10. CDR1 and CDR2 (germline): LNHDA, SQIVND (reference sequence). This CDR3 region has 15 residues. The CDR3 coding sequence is TGTGCCAGTAGCTATGACAGGGCACGGGATCAGCCCCAGCATTTT. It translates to CASSYDRARDQPQHF. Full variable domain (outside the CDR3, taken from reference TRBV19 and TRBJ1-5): DGGITQSPKYLFRKEGQNVTLSCEQNLNHDAMYWYRQDPGQGLRLIYYSQIVNDFQKGDIAEGYSVSREKKESFPLTVTSAQKNPTAFYLCASSYDRARDQPQHFGDGTRLSIL.

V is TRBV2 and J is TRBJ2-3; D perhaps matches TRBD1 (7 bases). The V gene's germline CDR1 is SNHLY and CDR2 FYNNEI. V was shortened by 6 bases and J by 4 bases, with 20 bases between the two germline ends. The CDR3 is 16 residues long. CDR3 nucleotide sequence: TGTGCCAGCAGCAGAAGGGGGGCAGGGGGTGCAGATACGCAGTATTTT. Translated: CASSRRGAGGADTQYF.